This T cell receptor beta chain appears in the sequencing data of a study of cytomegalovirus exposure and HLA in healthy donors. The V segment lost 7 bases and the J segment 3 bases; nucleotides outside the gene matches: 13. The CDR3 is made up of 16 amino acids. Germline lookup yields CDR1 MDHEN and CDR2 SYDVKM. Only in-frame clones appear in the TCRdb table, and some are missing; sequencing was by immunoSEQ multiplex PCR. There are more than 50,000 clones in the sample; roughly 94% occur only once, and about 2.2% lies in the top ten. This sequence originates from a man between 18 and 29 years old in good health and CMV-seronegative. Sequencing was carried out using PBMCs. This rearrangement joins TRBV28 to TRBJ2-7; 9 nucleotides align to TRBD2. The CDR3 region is CASKRMSSGRGYEQYF. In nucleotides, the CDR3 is TGTGCCAGCAAACGTATGAGTAGCGGGAGAGGCTACGAGCAGTACTTC.